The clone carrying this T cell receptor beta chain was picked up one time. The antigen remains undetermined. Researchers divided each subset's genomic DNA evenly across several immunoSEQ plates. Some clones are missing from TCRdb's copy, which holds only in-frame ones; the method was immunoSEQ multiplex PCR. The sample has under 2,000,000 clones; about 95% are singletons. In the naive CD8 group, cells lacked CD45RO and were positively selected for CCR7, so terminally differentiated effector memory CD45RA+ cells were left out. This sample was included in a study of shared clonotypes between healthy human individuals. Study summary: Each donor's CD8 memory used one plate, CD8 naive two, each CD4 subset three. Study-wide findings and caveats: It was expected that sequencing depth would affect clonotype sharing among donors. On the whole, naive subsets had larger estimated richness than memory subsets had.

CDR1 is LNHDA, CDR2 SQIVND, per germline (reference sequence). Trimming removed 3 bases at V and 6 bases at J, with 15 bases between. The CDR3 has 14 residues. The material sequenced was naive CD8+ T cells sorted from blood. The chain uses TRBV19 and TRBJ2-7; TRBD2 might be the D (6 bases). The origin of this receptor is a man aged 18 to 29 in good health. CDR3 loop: CASSIRDGSAEQYF. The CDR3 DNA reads TGTGCCAGTAGTATCCGGGACGGGAGTGCCGAGCAGTACTTC.